This T cell receptor beta chain was sequenced for a study of human T cells and chemical hapten exposure. Study results and caveats: Healthy individuals' immune responses may differ from those of donors, who had alopecia. The number of TCRs above 1 in 1000 frequency did not change after DPC sensitization. Expanded TCRs were compared with controls, and the expanded TCRs formed significantly more large CDR3 similarity clusters.

Individual cDNA molecules had unique molecular identifiers attached to them by the library. TCRdb independently ran MiXCR on the RACE reads; one entry per CDR3 protein. The data show about 190,000 distinct CDR3 sequences, 20% to 25% seen once. Notes on this clonotype: What it binds is unknown.

The time point was: patch test 3, about 24 weeks after DPC sensitization. Described treatment: therapeutic diphenylcyclopropenone sensitization with weekly scalp DPC. V was pared by 5 bases and J by 4 bases, with 14 bases between. Germline lookup yields CDR1 SGHTA and CDR2 FQGNSA. The CDR3 spans 14 residues. This specimen consisted of whole blood, obtained in connection with sensitization to the hapten diphenylcyclopropenone (DPC). The J gene is TRBJ2-5, the V gene TRBV7-2, with a weak D call TRBD1 (5 bases). The clonotype originates from a woman aged 40 to 55 with alopecia areata. Some clones in this sample may be carry-over from other donors' samples. CDR3 sequence (DNA): TGTGCCAGCAGCCCCCTCCGGCAGGGAGAGACCCAGTACTTC. Residues: CASSPLRQGETQYF.